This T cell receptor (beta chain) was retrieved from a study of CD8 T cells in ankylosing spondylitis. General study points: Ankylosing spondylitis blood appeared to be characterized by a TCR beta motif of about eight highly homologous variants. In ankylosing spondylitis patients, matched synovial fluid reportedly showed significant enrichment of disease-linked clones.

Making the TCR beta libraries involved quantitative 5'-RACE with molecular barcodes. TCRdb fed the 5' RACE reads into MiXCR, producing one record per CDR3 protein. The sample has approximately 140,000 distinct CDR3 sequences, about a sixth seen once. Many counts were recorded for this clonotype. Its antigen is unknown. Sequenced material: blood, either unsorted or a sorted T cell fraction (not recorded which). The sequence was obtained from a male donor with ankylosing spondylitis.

As DNA, the CDR3 is TGTGCCAGCAGCCAAGATACGGCAACTAACACCGGGGAGCTGTTTTTT. Its translation: CASSQDTATNTGELFF. The chain carries TRBV4-2 and TRBJ2-2; D ambiguous. This CDR3 spans 16 amino acids. The V gene's germline CDR1 is LGHNA and CDR2 YNFKEQ. The V gene lost 0 bases and the J gene lost 2 bases, with 10 bases spanning the gap.